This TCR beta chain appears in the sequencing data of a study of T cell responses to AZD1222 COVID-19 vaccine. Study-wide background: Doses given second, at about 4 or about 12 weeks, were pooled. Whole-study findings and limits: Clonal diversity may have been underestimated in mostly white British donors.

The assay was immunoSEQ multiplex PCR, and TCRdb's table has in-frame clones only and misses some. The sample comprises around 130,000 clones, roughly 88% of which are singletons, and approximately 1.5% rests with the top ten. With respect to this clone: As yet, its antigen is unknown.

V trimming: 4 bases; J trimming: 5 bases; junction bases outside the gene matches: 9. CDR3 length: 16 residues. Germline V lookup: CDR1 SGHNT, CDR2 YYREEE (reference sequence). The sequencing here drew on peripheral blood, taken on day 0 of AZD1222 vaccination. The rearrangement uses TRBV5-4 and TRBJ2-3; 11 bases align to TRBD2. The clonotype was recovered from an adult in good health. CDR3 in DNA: TGTGCCAGCAGCCTACCGGGACTAGCGGTCCAAGATACGCAGTATTTT. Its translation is CASSLPGLAVQDTQYF.